What follows describes a single T cell receptor (beta chain). This entry comes from a study of cytomegalovirus exposure and HLA in healthy donors. Trimming stripped 7 bases from V and 0 bases from J, with 13 bases between. The CDR3 has 15 residues. The germline V gene has CDR1 MDHEN and CDR2 SYDVKM. The PCR used 60 Vbeta and 13 Jbeta primers. TCRdb's table, derived via immunoSEQ multiplex PCR, lists solely in-frame clones and lacks some. Of fewer than 200,000 clones listed, about nine tenths were seen once; the top ten hold more than 1%. This sequence joins TRBV28 and TRBJ2-1; D is possibly TRBD1 (5 bases). Material for sequencing was PBMCs. The clonotype originates from a boy between 2 and 10 years old in good health and CMV-seronegative. The CDR3 sequence is CASTRPGISYNEQFF. In DNA form, the CDR3 reads TGTGCCAGCACCCGACCAGGGATCTCCTACAATGAGCAGTTCTTC.